This T cell receptor (beta chain) was recorded in a study of cytomegalovirus exposure and HLA in healthy donors. Comments on this clone: Antigen: not known.

The study ran its PCR with 60 Vbeta and 13 Jbeta primers. In the study's own analysis: A later analysis tallied approximately 87 million unique TCR beta chains, about 9.9 million of them shared. TCRdb keeps only in-frame clones here, not all; method: immunoSEQ multiplex PCR. V, J and clone size are taken as reported in that table, and D and trimming were inferred from the DNA itself. The sample yields 100,000 or so clones, around 75% seen once. The CDR3 length is 14 residues. Trimming stripped 10 bases from V and 3 bases from J, with 16 bases between. CDR1 is MNHNS and CDR2 is SASEGT in the germline V gene. General observations from the study: The study listed some 160 cytomegalovirus-associated TCR beta chains. Accurate predictions that matched the HLA-A and HLA-B alleles of most subjects were reportedly made from TCR beta sequences. At a 0.05 false discovery rate, a later analysis found approximately 17,000 TCR beta sequences to be associated with HLA alleles.

This receptor was identified in a man aged 35 to 55 in good health and CMV-seronegative. This rearrangement joins TRBV6-1 to TRBJ1-5; the D gene is possibly TRBD1 (6 bases). The sample consisted of PBMCs. In DNA, the CDR3 is TGTGCCACCCAAGCCGGGACACTCAATCAGCCCCAGCATTTT. Translated, it gives CATQAGTLNQPQHF.